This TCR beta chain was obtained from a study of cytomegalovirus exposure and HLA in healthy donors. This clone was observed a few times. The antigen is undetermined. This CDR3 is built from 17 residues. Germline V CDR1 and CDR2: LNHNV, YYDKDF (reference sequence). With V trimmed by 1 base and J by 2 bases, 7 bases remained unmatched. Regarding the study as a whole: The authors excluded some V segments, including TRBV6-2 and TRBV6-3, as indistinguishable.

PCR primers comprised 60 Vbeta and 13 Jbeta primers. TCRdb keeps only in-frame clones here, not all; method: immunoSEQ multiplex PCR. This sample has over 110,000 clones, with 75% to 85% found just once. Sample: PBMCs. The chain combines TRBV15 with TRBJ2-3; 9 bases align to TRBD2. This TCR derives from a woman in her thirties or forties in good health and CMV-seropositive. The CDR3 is CATSRGAGGPNTDTQYF. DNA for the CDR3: TGTGCCACCAGCAGAGGGGCGGGAGGGCCTAACACAGATACGCAGTATTTT. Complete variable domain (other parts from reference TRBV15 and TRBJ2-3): DAMVIQNPRYQVTQFGKPVTLSCSQTLNHNVMYWYQQKSSQAPKLLFHYYDKDFNNEADTPDNFQSRRPNTSFCFLDIRSPGLGDTAMYLCATSRGAGGPNTDTQYFGPGTRLTVL.